The present T cell receptor beta chain was sequenced within a study of CD8+CD57+ T cells in acquired aplastic anemia. Overall study results and limits: With respect to CD8+ Simpson's diversity, patients and controls did not differ significantly. Some 28 sequences, all CD8+ CDR3, were shared between patients and controls.

TCR beta VDJ and CDR3 were profiled, and genomic DNA was the template. One entry per CDR3 protein results from TCRdb running MiXCR on the reads. The table records approximately 130,000 distinct CDR3 sequences, 41% of them present only once. Germline V CDR1 and CDR2: SEHNR, FQNEAQ (reference sequence). This CDR3 region has 13 residues. The germline V and J ends were trimmed by 5 bases and 5 bases, with 12 bases remaining between them. This clonotype occurred many times. Its cognate antigen is unknown. This receptor was taken from a human donor in good health, serving as a control. This chain uses TRBV7-9 with TRBJ1-1; a possible D gene is TRBD1 (5 bases). The source material was sorted CD4+, CD8+, or CD8+CD57+ T cells (not recorded which) from PBMCs. For the CDR3, the DNA is TGTGCCAGCAGCGGGGGGGGGAAAACTGAAGCTTTCTTT. Translation: CASSGGGKTEAFF.